These 27 T cell receptor beta chains came from one sample sequenced in a study of T cell responses to AZD1222 COVID-19 vaccine. The assay was immunoSEQ multiplex PCR, and TCRdb's table has in-frame clones only and misses some. Here the sample spans 100,000 to 150,000 clones, around 90% being singletons. The sequenced sample was peripheral blood, obtained on day 0 of AZD1222 vaccination. The origin of the receptors is an adult in good health.

The chain combines TRBV6-5 with TRBJ2-3, with D possibly TRBD1 on 5 matching bases. The germline V gene encodes CDR1 MNHEY and CDR2 SVGAGI. The V end lost 2 bases, the J end lost 5 bases, and 17 bases lay between the germline ends. The CDR3 runs 16 residues. This chain's CDR3 is CASSYRTPERGDTQYF. The CDR3 DNA reads as TGTGCCAGCAGTTACCGGACACCTGAACGCGGAGATACGCAGTATTTT.

The rearrangement joins TRBV5-1 to TRBJ1-1; unclear D gene. CDR1 is SGHRS and CDR2 is YFSETQ in the germline V gene. The germline V and J ends were trimmed by 2 bases and 0 bases, with 8 bases remaining between them. The CDR3 is made up of 14 amino acids. CDR3 in DNA: TGCGCCAGCAGCTTCGGGCCGATGAACACTGAAGCTTTCTTT. Its protein product is CASSFGPMNTEAFF. Variable domain in full (rest from reference TRBV5-1 and TRBJ1-1): KAGVTQTPRYLIKTRGQQVTLSCSPISGHRSVSWYQQTPGQGLQFLFEYFSETQRNKGNFPGRFSGRQFSNSRSEMNVSTLELGDSALYLCASSFGPMNTEAFFGQGTRLTVV.

This chain links TRBV6-2 or TRBV6-3 with TRBJ2-1; TRBD1 agrees at 8 bases. After removal of 2 bases from V and 8 bases from J, the junction contained 8 bases not matched to a gene. The CDR3 sequence is 15 residues long. Germline values: CDR1 MNHEY, CDR2 SVGEGT. The CDR3 nucleotides read TGTGCCAGCAGTTACCTGGCAGGGGGCGCGGATGAGCAGTTCTTC. Its protein product is CASSYLAGGADEQFF.

The rearrangement joins TRBV30 to TRBJ2-1, with 9 bases lining up with TRBD1. Per germline, CDR1 GTSNPN and CDR2 SVGIG (reference sequence). Trimming removed 4 bases from V and 4 bases from J; junction bases left unmatched: 5. The CDR3 sequence is 14 residues long. The CDR3 loop is CAWKTGTGYNEQFF. Written as DNA, the CDR3 is TGTGCCTGGAAAACCGGGACAGGGTACAATGAGCAGTTCTTC.

This clone was observed a single time. The J gene is TRBJ1-1, the V gene TRBV5-4, with D possibly TRBD1 on 6 matching bases. Trimming removed 7 bases at V and 3 bases at J, with 19 bases between. This CDR3 region has 15 residues. The germline gives CDR1 SGHNT, CDR2 YYREEE (reference sequence). CDR3 DNA sequence: TGTGCCAGCGGAGGACAGCGGGGAGCGGACACTGAAGCTTTCTTT. It codes for CASGGQRGADTEAFF.

The rearrangement uses TRBV11-3 and TRBJ1-6, with TRBD1 as a possible D gene (6 bases). This CDR3 spans 17 amino acids. Trimming took 7 bases from V and 6 from J, leaving 22 bases between them. Germline-derived CDR1 and CDR2 are SGHNT and YENEEA. As DNA, the CDR3 is TGTGCCAGCACTAATAAGTGGGAACAGGGATCTAATTCACCCCTCCACTTT. Translating gives CASTNKWEQGSNSPLHF.

J is TRBJ1-1 and V is TRBV27; D may be TRBD1 (5 bases). There are 15 residues in the CDR3. The ends were cut back, 5 bases at V and 0 bases at J, with 13 bases in the middle. Per germline, CDR1 MNHEY and CDR2 SMNVEV (reference sequence). CDR3 region: CASSPRQIMNTEAFF. CDR3 sequence (DNA): TGTGCCAGCAGTCCCAGACAGATAATGAACACTGAAGCTTTCTTT.

This clone was found once. The J gene is TRBJ1-3, the V gene TRBV15; D might be TRBD1 (5 bases). V was cut by 8 bases and J by 4 bases, with 12 bases left in between. The CDR3 covers 13 residues. The germline CDR1 and CDR2 sequences are LNHNV and YYDKDF (reference sequence). As DNA, the CDR3 is TGTGCCACCCAGGAGGGACGCGGAAACACCATATATTTT. Translating gives CATQEGRGNTIYF.

The V gene is TRBV28, the J gene TRBJ2-3; D unresolved. The CDR3 has 12 residues. V lost 10 bases, J lost 0 bases, and 8 bases lay in between. Germline loops: CDR1 MDHEN, CDR2 SYDVKM. CDR3 in amino acids: CATRSSTDTQYF. DNA of the CDR3: TGTGCCACCCGCTCTAGCACAGATACGCAGTATTTT.

The chain carries TRBV7-8 and TRBJ2-5, with 7 bases lining up with TRBD2. Trimming removed 7 bases from V and 4 bases from J; junction bases left unmatched: 18. The CDR3 consists of 17 residues. Per germline, CDR1 SGHVS and CDR2 FQNEAQ. As DNA, the CDR3 is TGTGCCAGCACCGCGACCCAAAGGGGACTAATGGGAGAGACCCAGTACTTC. It yields the protein CASTATQRGLMGETQYF.

The chain recombines TRBV9 with TRBJ2-5; 11 nucleotides agree with TRBD1. CDR3 length: 14 amino acids. CDR1 is SGDLS, CDR2 YYNGEE, per germline. The V and J ends lost 3 bases and 5 bases, in that order; junction bases with no gene match: 3. The DNA for the CDR3 is TGTGCCAGCAGCGCTGGGGACAGGGGGGAGACCCAGTACTTC. Amino acids: CASSAGDRGETQYF.

The rearrangement joins TRBV7-9 to TRBJ1-1, with 10 bases that match TRBD1. The J segment lost 1 base and the V segment lost 4 bases, leaving 3 bases of the junction unmatched. Germline values: CDR1 SEHNR, CDR2 FQNEAQ (reference sequence). The CDR3 loop spans 15 amino acids. As DNA, the CDR3 is TGTGCCAGCAGCTGGGGGACAGGGGCGAACACTGAAGCTTTCTTT. Translation gives CASSWGTGANTEAFF.

The DNA for the CDR3 is TGCAGTGCTCCCACCGGGCCCGTTCAGTACTTC. Translated: CSAPTGPVQYF. This chain uses TRBV20-1 with TRBJ2-5; D remains ambiguous. This CDR3 contains 11 residues. The V gene's germline CDR1 is DFQATT and CDR2 SNEGSKA (reference sequence). Trimming took off 5 bases at V and 11 bases at J, with 15 bases between the two ends.

V and J are TRBV30 and TRBJ2-5; D remains ambiguous. The CDR3 extends over 12 amino acids. In germline, CDR1 is GTSNPN, CDR2 SVGIG (reference sequence). Trimming cost V 1 base and J 3 bases, with 6 bases left between them. The CDR3 sequence: CAWSEREETQYF. The CDR3, as DNA: TGTGCCTGGAGTGAAAGGGAAGAGACCCAGTACTTC.

The chain uses TRBV3-1 (or the pseudogene TRBV3-2) and TRBJ2-5, with TRBD2 matching over 9 bases. Trimming took 2 bases from V and 7 from J; bases not matched to a gene: 8. The CDR3 runs to 15 residues. Germline CDR1 LGHDT, CDR2 YNNKEL (reference sequence). The CDR3 protein is CASSQLAGQQGTQYF. The CDR3 region has the DNA TGTGCCAGCAGCCAACTAGCGGGACAACAGGGGACCCAGTACTTC.

The CDR3 sequence: CSAQQGEGQFF. DNA of the CDR3: TGCAGTGCTCAACAGGGGGAAGGGCAGTTCTTC. The chain links TRBV20-1 to TRBJ2-1; 8 positions agree with TRBD1. This CDR3 spans 11 amino acids. Germline CDR1 and CDR2: DFQATT and SNEGSKA (reference sequence). With 5 bases clipped from V and 12 bases from J, the junction kept 6 bases outside the gene matches.

The chain couples TRBV5-4 to TRBJ2-3; TRBD1 agrees at 7 bases. Trimming took 0 bases from V and 3 from J; bases not matched to a gene: 4. This CDR3 comprises 15 residues. Germline CDR1 SGHNT, CDR2 YYREEE (reference sequence). CDR3 in DNA: TGTGCCAGCAGCTTGGACAGGGGTAGAACAGATACGCAGTATTTT. Protein sequence: CASSLDRGRTDTQYF.

The chain links TRBV7-2 to TRBJ2-2; unclear D gene. The CDR3 spans 14 residues. CDR1 SGHTA and CDR2 FQGNSA come from the germline V gene. V lost 2 bases to trimming and J lost 4 bases, with 8 bases between them. The CDR3 spells CASSLIESTGELFF. The DNA of the CDR3 is TGTGCCAGCAGCTTAATCGAGAGCACCGGGGAGCTGTTTTTT.

This chain uses TRBV21-1 with TRBJ1-1. TRBV21-1 is flagged as a pseudogene. The CDR3 has 11 residues. CDR3 sequence reads: CASSRRVEAFF. CDR3 DNA sequence: TGTGCCAGCAGCAGAAGGGTGGAAGCTTTCTTT.

CDR3 bases: TGTGCCAGCAGCCGCGCAGGGGCCCCGAACGAGCAGTACTTC. Protein product: CASSRAGAPNEQYF. The chain is built from TRBV14 and TRBJ2-7; tentative D call: TRBD1 (6 bases). V shed 4 bases and J shed 5 bases, with 15 bases lying between them. Looked up from germline, CDR1 is SGHDN and CDR2 is FVKESK. This CDR3 has 14 amino acids.

The table lists this clone with a count of one. The rearrangement joins TRBV27 to TRBJ1-1; unclear D gene. The ends were cut back, 2 bases at V and 13 bases at J, with 17 bases in the middle. This CDR3 has 13 amino acids. CDR1 and CDR2 (germline): MNHEY, SMNVEV (reference sequence). The CDR3 loop reads CASSLGNTQRVFF. The CDR3 DNA reads as TGTGCCAGCAGTTTAGGTAACACCCAAAGGGTTTTCTTT.

V usage is TRBV27 and J usage is TRBJ1-1, with a tentative D call TRBD1 (6 bases). Germline V CDR1 and CDR2: MNHEY, SMNVEV (reference sequence). There are 13 residues in the CDR3. Trimming left V 9 bases short and J 4 bases short, with 15 bases between. The CDR3 region has the DNA TGTGCCAGTACGACCAGGGGAGGCACTGAAGCTTTCTTT. Protein sequence: CASTTRGGTEAFF.

The rearrangement links TRBV10-1 to TRBJ1-1, with 10 nucleotides matching TRBD1. Germline V CDR1 and CDR2: WNHNN, SYGVQD (reference sequence). This CDR3 has 15 residues. J lost 3 bases, V lost 5 bases, and 6 bases had no gene match. Here the CDR3 reads CASSTGQGTYTEAFF. The CDR3 DNA is TGCGCCAGCAGTACGGGACAGGGGACGTACACTGAAGCTTTCTTT.

This clone has only one observation. The chain links TRBV29-1 to TRBJ2-7; TRBD2 matches 7 bases. CDR1 SQVTM and CDR2 ANQGSEA come from the germline V gene. The length of the CDR3 is 11 residues. J was trimmed by 4 bases and V by 6 bases; bases with no gene match: 3. The chain's CDR3 is CSVVGGYEQYF. CDR3 sequence (DNA): TGCAGCGTAGTCGGGGGGTACGAGCAGTACTTC.

This clone occurred once. This rearrangement joins TRBV3-1 (or the pseudogene TRBV3-2) to TRBJ1-1; D unresolved. Per the germline V gene, CDR1 is LGHDT and CDR2 is YNNKEL (reference sequence). CDR3 length equals 13 residues. V was cut by 1 base and J by 6 bases, with 9 bases left in between. CDR3 amino acids: CASSQAPVSEAFF. In nucleotides, the CDR3 is TGTGCCAGCAGCCAAGCTCCCGTCTCTGAAGCTTTCTTT.

Only one count was recorded for this clone. Other DNA sequences in this sample translate to the same CDR3. The chain couples TRBV9 to TRBJ1-6; TRBD1 agrees at 11 bases. Trimming cost V 2 bases and J 8 bases; bases outside gene matches: 0. Germline CDR1 is SGDLS and CDR2 is YYNGEE. The CDR3 totals 14 residues. The CDR3 loop reads CASSVGQGDSPLHF. CDR3 sequence (DNA): TGTGCCAGCAGCGTGGGACAGGGGGATTCACCCCTCCACTTT.

The chain recombines TRBV11-1 with TRBJ2-3; D is possibly TRBD1 or TRBD2 (5 bases each). Germline V lookup: CDR1 SGHAT, CDR2 FQDESV (reference sequence). V lost 8 bases, J lost 0 bases, and 15 bases lay in between. The CDR3 is 15 amino acids. CDR3 in DNA: TGTGCCAGCGGCTCGGGGCGTCCTAGCACAGATACGCAGTATTTT. This encodes CASGSGRPSTDTQYF. The full variable domain, its missing parts supplied by reference TRBV11-1 and TRBJ2-3, is EAEVAQSPRYKITEKSQAVAFWCDPISGHATLYWYRQILGQGPELLVQFQDESVVDDSQLPKDRFSAERLKGVDSTLKIQPAELGDSAMYLCASGSGRPSTDTQYFGPGTRLTVL.